This entry describes one T cell receptor (beta chain). This CDR3 is 14 amino acids long. Germline values: CDR1 LNHNV, CDR2 YYDKDF (reference sequence). Trimming pared 0 bases from V and 6 bases from J, leaving 11 bases between. These data come from a study of blood T cell repertoires in COVID-19. The wider study: T cells, B-cell-depleted T cells, or PBMCs provided the cDNA or gDNA that served as material.

Sequencing was performed with immunoSEQ multiplex PCR; in TCRdb, only in-frame clones are kept and a portion is missing. The profile shows under 150,000 clones, 81% of them singletons. The clonotype originates from a woman aged 55 to 70 with active or convalescent COVID-19. Material for sequencing was peripheral blood. V and J are TRBV15 and TRBJ1-1; D unclear. The chain's CDR3 is CATSRDFFQAEAFF. For the CDR3, the DNA is TGTGCCACCAGCAGAGATTTCTTCCAGGCTGAAGCTTTCTTT.